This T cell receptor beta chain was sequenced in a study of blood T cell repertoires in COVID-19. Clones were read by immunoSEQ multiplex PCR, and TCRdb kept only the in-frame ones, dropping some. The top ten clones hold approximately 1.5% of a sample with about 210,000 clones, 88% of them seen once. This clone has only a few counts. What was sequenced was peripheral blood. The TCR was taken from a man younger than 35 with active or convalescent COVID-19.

The CDR3 region has the DNA TGTGCCAGCAGTTTTTTCGCAGGGCCGTACGAGCAGTACTTC. Amino acids: CASSFFAGPYEQYF. V gene TRBV28 combines with J gene TRBJ2-7; D may be TRBD1 (5 bases). Trimming took 3 bases from V and 4 from J, leaving 13 bases between them. This CDR3 comprises 14 residues. Germline lookup yields CDR1 MDHEN and CDR2 SYDVKM.